This T cell receptor (beta chain) is from a study of blood T cell repertoires in COVID-19. About the study: T cells, B-cell-depleted T cells, or PBMCs supplied cDNA or gDNA.

Sequencing used immunoSEQ multiplex PCR; TCRdb keeps in-frame clones, though not all of them. The table includes 80,000 to 100,000 clones, about 82% detected once. The V gene's germline CDR1 is SGHRS and CDR2 YFSETQ. CDR3 length: 14 residues. J was trimmed by 7 bases and V by 0 bases; bases with no gene match: 3. This receptor was taken from a woman older than 75 in a cohort sampled during active or convalescent COVID-19. Material: peripheral blood. The chain has TRBV5-1 and TRBJ2-1; TRBD2 aligns across 8 bases. The CDR3 is CASSLGGGRNEQFF. CDR3 DNA: TGCGCCAGCAGCTTGGGCGGGGGGAGAAATGAGCAGTTCTTC.